The T cell receptor (beta chain) under discussion was sequenced for a study of spatial heterogeneity in lung cancer. TCRdb re-called the 5' RACE reads with MiXCR, one entry per CDR3 protein. The data show 400 to 600 distinct CDR3 sequences, with around 14% seen just once and 45% to 60% held by the top ten. Time point given: sample taken at primary tumor resection. This clonotype is medium-sized by share. The CDR3 runs 12 residues. Germline CDR1 MNHNS, CDR2 SASEGT. V shed 2 bases and J shed 6 bases, with 8 bases lying between them. The sequencing used normal lung tissue next to the tumor, collected at surgery. This sequence was found in a male donor with early-stage non-small cell lung cancer. This chain joins TRBV6-1 and TRBJ2-7; weak D call: TRBD2 (6 bases). The CDR3 DNA is TGTGCCAGCAGTGAACGGGGGTTCGAGCAGTACTTC. Translated: CASSERGFEQYF.